This T cell receptor (beta chain) appears in the sequencing data of a study of early T cells in non-severe SARS-CoV-2 infection. In this sample, this clonotype turned up a few times. The V gene end was trimmed by 3 bases and the J gene end by 10 bases; junction bases not matched to a gene: 5. The CDR3 is 15 residues long. The germline gives CDR1 SGHDT, CDR2 YYEEEE. TCRdb re-derived calls from the 5' RACE reads in MiXCR, one entry per CDR3 protein. The repertoire has around 83,000 distinct CDR3 sequences, approximately 12% of them found once; the top ten carry 3.5% to 5%. This material consisted of whole blood, taken at baseline. The clonotype originates from an adult who was a healthcare worker with PCR-confirmed SARS-CoV-2 infection or an uninfected control (not recorded which). The rearrangement joins TRBV5-6 to TRBJ1-6; TRBD1 agrees at 12 bases. CDR3 nucleotides: TGTGCCAGCAGCTCGGGGACAGGGGGCCGGTCACCCCTCCACTTT. This encodes CASSSGTGGRSPLHF.